The present entry profiles one T cell receptor beta chain with its context. The antigen is undetermined. These data originate in a study of T cells after yellow fever vaccination. TCRdb re-analysed the 5' RACE reads in MiXCR, keeping a single row per CDR3 protein. The sample gives over 120,000 distinct CDR3 sequences, 5% to 7.5% of which show up once; under 0.7% is in the top ten. Study conclusions and caveats: There was a small share of clonotypes that showed up in both the CD4 and CD8 compartments.

There are 14 residues in the CDR3. Germline values: CDR1 SGHTA, CDR2 FQGNSA. V lost 5 bases, J lost 7 bases, and 10 bases stayed unmatched. Material: CD4+ T cells sorted from PBMCs, obtained 10 days after the yellow fever booster vaccination. The sequence was collected from a man aged 25-45 years who received the YFV17D yellow fever vaccine. V gene TRBV7-2 combines with J gene TRBJ1-2; the match to TRBD1 covers 7 bases. CDR3 protein: CASSETGSSRGYTF. CDR3 nucleotides: TGTGCCAGCAGCGAGACAGGGTCTTCTCGTGGCTACACCTTC.